This T cell receptor (beta chain) was sequenced for a study of cytomegalovirus exposure and HLA in healthy donors. Across the whole study: An earlier analysis found 117 million unique TCR beta sequences from roughly 170 million T cells.

Whole-study findings and limits: Across all donors, roughly uniform sequencing depth was an assumption of the presence/absence analyses. Being indistinguishable, some V segments were excluded, TRBV6-2 and TRBV6-3 among them.

Note on this clone: Its antigen is undetermined.

J was trimmed by 1 base and V by 10 bases; bases with no gene match: 11. Germline V gene lookup returns CDR1 MNHNS and CDR2 SASEGT. The CDR3 has 15 amino acids. A multiplex PCR was run with 60 Vbeta primers and 13 Jbeta primers. Generated by immunoSEQ multiplex PCR, the TCRdb table keeps only in-frame clones and is missing some. The profile covers more than 100,000 clones, with under 80% appearing a single time and approximately 28% taken by the ten largest. This receptor was identified in a man aged 60 to 69 in good health and CMV-seropositive. The V gene is TRBV6-1, the J gene TRBJ2-7; 9 bases match TRBD1. Sequencing was done on a sample of PBMCs. The CDR3 spells CATQSPGQGSYEQYF. The CDR3 DNA sequence: TGTGCCACCCAAAGCCCGGGACAGGGATCCTACGAGCAGTACTTC.